The 32 T cell receptor beta chains below all came from one sample that was sequenced in a study of shared T cell receptors in the human thymus. Assay used: immunoSEQ multiplex PCR; TCRdb lists only in-frame clones, some missing. The repertoire holds hundreds of thousands of clones, around 87% seen once, with approximately 0.0097% in the top ten. The sample also formed part of further work on human thymus T cells.

Sequences were obtained from thymocytes. The source is a boy less than two years old with a congenital heart defect.

V usage is TRBV7-2 and J usage is TRBJ1-1; the D gene is possibly TRBD1 (5 bases). Trimming removed 8 bases at V and 7 bases at J, with 14 bases between. CDR3 size: 12 residues. Germline loops: CDR1 SGHTA, CDR2 FQGNSA. In DNA form, the CDR3 reads TGTGCCAGCGGCATGGGTGACAGTGAAGCTTTCTTT. Amino acids: CASGMGDSEAFF. Using reference TRBV7-2 and TRBJ1-1 for the parts outside the CDR3, the full variable domain is GAGVSQSPSNKVTEKGKDVELRCDPISGHTALYWYRQSLGQGLEFLIYFQGNSAPDKSGLPSDRFSAERTGGSVSTLTIQRTQQEDSAVYLCASGMGDSEAFFGQGTRLTVV.

V is TRBV19 and J is TRBJ1-2, with D perhaps TRBD1 (6 bases). Germline values: CDR1 LNHDA, CDR2 SQIVND (reference sequence). The CDR3 is made up of 13 amino acids. V was trimmed by 6 bases and J by 4 bases, leaving 12 bases between them. This CDR3 reads CASRRGGIYGYTF. DNA of the CDR3: TGTGCCAGTAGGCGAGGGGGTATCTATGGCTACACCTTC.

This chain joins TRBV28 and TRBJ1-2, with a tentative D call TRBD1 (6 bases). V was trimmed by 6 bases and J by 6 bases, leaving 20 bases between them. Germline lookup yields CDR1 MDHEN and CDR2 SYDVKM. There are 15 residues in the CDR3. The DNA for the CDR3 is TGTGCCAGCAGGGGGGGGCCTGACAGCGCAAATGGCTACACCTTC. Protein sequence: CASRGGPDSANGYTF.

The chain combines TRBV6-4 with TRBJ2-3, with TRBD2 as a possible D gene (6 bases). Germline CDR1 is MRHNA and CDR2 is SNTAGT. The CDR3 has 13 residues. The germline V and J ends were trimmed by 8 bases and 2 bases, with 11 bases remaining between them. DNA for the CDR3: TGTGCCAGCGCCCGGGACTCCACAGATACGCAGTATTTT. Translation: CASARDSTDTQYF.

The J gene is TRBJ2-4, the V gene TRBV6-4; 9 bases align to TRBD2. The CDR3 is 17 residues long. Germline values: CDR1 MRHNA, CDR2 SNTAGT. V dropped 4 bases and J dropped 0; count of bases not matched to a gene: 7. In nucleotides, the CDR3 is TGTGCCAGCAGTGCGTCGGCGGGAGGGCCAGCCAAAAACATTCAGTACTTC. This codes for CASSASAGGPAKNIQYF.

CDR3 residues: CASSYTVVSQETQYF. In DNA form, the CDR3 reads TGTGCCAGCAGTTACACGGTGGTTAGCCAAGAGACCCAGTACTTC. V and J are TRBV6-6 and TRBJ2-5; D gene ambiguous. The CDR3 runs 15 residues. The V gene's germline CDR1 is MNHNY and CDR2 SVGAGI (reference sequence). V lost 2 bases to trimming and J lost 1 base, with 11 bases between them.

This clone was counted a single time. The junction does not match germline at one end; this may be a read error. The same CDR3 can be traced to other DNA sequences in this sample. The CDR3 DNA follows: TGTGCCAGCATGGGACAGGGACATTCCCCCCTCCACTTT. Translation gives CASMGQGHSPLHF. The chain is built from TRBV6-5 and TRBJ1-6; 9 bases match TRBD1. CDR1 MNHEY and CDR2 SVGAGI come from the germline V gene. The CDR3 extends over 13 amino acids.

In this sample, this clone turned up a few times. The chain combines TRBV4-2 with TRBJ1-5, with 7 bases matching TRBD1. The CDR3 consists of 16 residues. Germline assignment: CDR1 LGHNA and CDR2 YNFKEQ. Trimming cost V 3 bases and J 1 base; bases outside gene matches: 6. Here the CDR3 reads CASSQRDSLSNQPQHF. The CDR3 bases are TGTGCCAGCAGCCAGCGGGACAGCTTAAGCAATCAGCCCCAGCATTTT.

This clone appeared once. This chain joins TRBV7-6 and TRBJ2-5, with a possible D match to TRBD2 (6 bases). Germline assignment: CDR1 SGHVS and CDR2 FNYEAQ. The V end lost 2 bases, the J end lost 0 bases, and 25 bases lay between the germline ends. This CDR3 contains 20 residues. CDR3 DNA: TGTGCCAGCAGCTTACGGTTGGTTTTCGCTGGGACTTGGCACCAAGAGACCCAGTACTTC. Translation gives CASSLRLVFAGTWHQETQYF.

This sequence joins TRBV6-4 and TRBJ1-2, with TRBD1 identical over 8 bases. CDR3 length: 16 residues. Germline CDR1 and CDR2: MRHNA and SNTAGT. The J segment lost 2 bases and the V segment lost 5 bases, leaving 10 bases of the junction unmatched. Here the CDR3 reads CASSPSSGGSNYGYTF. CDR3 nucleotides: TGTGCCAGCAGTCCCTCTTCAGGGGGCAGCAACTATGGCTACACCTTC.

The chain joins TRBV6-1 to TRBJ1-5; D gene ambiguous. V lost 0 bases, J lost 3 bases, and 15 bases lay in between. Germline CDR1 MNHNS, CDR2 SASEGT. The CDR3 has 17 residues. CDR3 protein: CASSEAQPRQVNQPQHF. The CDR3 DNA follows: TGTGCCAGCAGTGAAGCCCAACCGAGGCAAGTCAATCAGCCCCAGCATTTT.

This chain connects TRBV4-1 to TRBJ2-7; D gene ambiguous. Trimming took 1 base from V and 5 from J, leaving 9 bases between them. Germline CDR1 and CDR2: MGHRA and YSYEKL. The length of the CDR3 is 13 residues. The CDR3: CASSQGGRHEQYF. CDR3 DNA: TGCGCCAGCAGCCAAGGTGGGCGCCACGAGCAGTACTTC.

The chain links TRBV27 to TRBJ1-2, with a tentative D call TRBD1 (6 bases). Trimming cost V 2 bases and J 3 bases, with 10 bases left between them. The CDR3 is 14 residues long. CDR1 and CDR2 (germline): MNHEY, SMNVEV (reference sequence). For the CDR3, the DNA is TGTGCCAGCAGTTTAAGGGGGGGGGACTATGGCTACACCTTC. Encoded protein: CASSLRGGDYGYTF.

The rearrangement uses TRBV11-3 and TRBJ2-3, with 7 bases that match TRBD2. J gave up 0 bases and V 5 bases, and 5 bases lay outside the gene matches. From germline, CDR1 is SGHNT and CDR2 YENEEA. CDR3 length equals 15 residues. CDR3 sequence: CASSHSGSSTDTQYF. The CDR3 coding sequence is TGTGCCAGCAGCCATAGCGGGTCCAGCACAGATACGCAGTATTTT.

J is TRBJ2-7 and V is TRBV7-2; no clear D. There are 16 residues in the CDR3. Germline V gene lookup returns CDR1 SGHTA and CDR2 FQGNSA. Trimming took off 1 base at V and 0 bases at J, with 13 bases between the two ends. CDR3 nucleotide sequence: TGTGCCAGCAGCTTAGATTGGGCACCCCTCTCCTACGAGCAGTACTTC. It yields the protein CASSLDWAPLSYEQYF.

The chain recombines TRBV5-1 with TRBJ1-1, with D possibly TRBD1 on 6 matching bases. The CDR3 is 14 amino acids. V shed 4 bases and J shed 1 base, with 11 bases lying between them. The germline V gene encodes CDR1 SGHRS and CDR2 YFSETQ. In DNA, the CDR3 is TGCGCCAGCAGCACACAGGGTACGAACACTGAAGCTTTCTTT. Translation gives CASSTQGTNTEAFF. Complete variable domain (other parts from reference TRBV5-1 and TRBJ1-1): KAGVTQTPRYLIKTRGQQVTLSCSPISGHRSVSWYQQTPGQGLQFLFEYFSETQRNKGNFPGRFSGRQFSNSRSEMNVSTLELGDSALYLCASSTQGTNTEAFFGQGTRLTVV.

The chain has TRBV5-1 and TRBJ2-1; 7 nucleotides match TRBD2. This CDR3 is 14 amino acids long. After removal of 0 bases from V and 8 bases from J, the junction contained 5 bases not matched to a gene. CDR1 is SGHRS and CDR2 is YFSETQ in the germline V gene. CDR3 nucleotide sequence: TGCGCCAGCAGCTTGGGTGGGGGGGGTTATGAGCAGTTCTTC. It is translated as CASSLGGGGYEQFF.

The chain joins TRBV4-3 to TRBJ2-3, with 8 bases identical to TRBD2. Trimming at V came to 1 base and at J to 4 bases, leaving 10 bases not matched to a gene. The CDR3 extends over 17 amino acids. CDR1 is LGHNA, CDR2 YSLEER, per germline. CDR3 DNA sequence: TGCGCCAGCAGCCAAGTGCTGAGCGGGAGATTGGCAGATACGCAGTATTTT. Amino acid sequence: CASSQVLSGRLADTQYF.

The J gene is TRBJ2-3, the V gene TRBV27; 7 bases fit TRBD2. Germline V CDR1 and CDR2: MNHEY, SMNVEV (reference sequence). This CDR3 spans 16 amino acids. V lost 3 bases and J lost 3; bases outside the gene matches: 9. For the CDR3, the DNA is TGTGCCAGCAGTTTTCTTGCGGGAGAAGGGACAGATACGCAGTATTTT. Its protein product is CASSFLAGEGTDTQYF.

The chain has TRBV5-1 and TRBJ2-1; a possible D gene is TRBD2 (5 bases). The CDR3 has 17 residues. V lost 0 bases to trimming and J lost 0 bases, with 13 bases between them. Germline values: CDR1 SGHRS, CDR2 YFSETQ. Here the CDR3 reads CASSLEADGSSYNEQFF. The CDR3 coding sequence is TGCGCCAGCAGCTTGGAAGCGGACGGAAGCTCCTACAATGAGCAGTTCTTC. The full variable domain, its missing parts supplied by reference TRBV5-1 and TRBJ2-1, is KAGVTQTPRYLIKTRGQQVTLSCSPISGHRSVSWYQQTPGQGLQFLFEYFSETQRNKGNFPGRFSGRQFSNSRSEMNVSTLELGDSALYLCASSLEADGSSYNEQFFGPGTRLTVL.

The chain carries TRBV4-3 and TRBJ2-5; 9 bases map to TRBD2. Germline-derived CDR1 and CDR2 are LGHNA and YSLEER. CDR3 length equals 20 residues. J gave up 5 bases and V 3 bases, and 22 bases lay outside the gene matches. CDR3 amino acids: CASSQGGRERGTSRGETQYF. CDR3 bases: TGCGCCAGCAGCCAGGGAGGTCGGGAGAGAGGGACTAGCAGGGGGGAGACCCAGTACTTC.

The gene calls are TRBV28 and TRBJ2-5; 7 nucleotides line up with TRBD1. Looked up from germline, CDR1 is MDHEN and CDR2 is SYDVKM. The CDR3 is 15 amino acids. Germline trimming cut 3 bases from V and 4 bases from J; bases unmatched to any gene: 8. CDR3 protein: CASSFARDRGETQYF. CDR3 in DNA: TGTGCCAGCAGTTTTGCCAGGGACAGAGGAGAGACCCAGTACTTC.

The chain uses TRBV28 and TRBJ2-4, with 7 bases that match TRBD1. Germline V gene data show CDR1 as MDHEN and CDR2 as SYDVKM. The CDR3 is 15 amino acids. V dropped 5 bases and J dropped 8; count of bases not matched to a gene: 12. Written as DNA, the CDR3 is TGTGCCAGCAGTGGAAGGGGGCAGGGGCGGGACATTCAGTACTTC. This gives the protein CASSGRGQGRDIQYF. Full variable domain (rest looked up from reference TRBV28 and TRBJ2-4): DVKVTQSSRYLVKRTGEKVFLECVQDMDHENMFWYRQDPGLGLRLIYFSYDVKMKEKGDIPEGYSVSREKKERFSLILESASTNQTSMYLCASSGRGQGRDIQYFGAGTRLSVL.

This chain connects TRBV7-2 to TRBJ2-2; perhaps TRBD2 as D (6 bases). CDR1 is SGHTA, CDR2 FQGNSA, per germline. V was clipped by 5 bases and J by 3 bases, with 13 bases between them. This CDR3 spans 15 amino acids. CDR3 coding DNA: TGTGCCAGCAGCGGATCTAGCGACTACACCGGGGAGCTGTTTTTT. This translates into CASSGSSDYTGELFF. The entire variable domain, with the rest obtained from reference TRBV7-2 and TRBJ2-2, is as follows: GAGVSQSPSNKVTEKGKDVELRCDPISGHTALYWYRQSLGQGLEFLIYFQGNSAPDKSGLPSDRFSAERTGGSVSTLTIQRTQQEDSAVYLCASSGSSDYTGELFFGEGSRLTVL.

The J gene is TRBJ2-7, the V gene TRBV10-3, with D hard to call. V lost 3 bases, J lost 1 base, and 4 bases lay in between. The CDR3 totals 12 residues. Per germline, CDR1 ENHRY and CDR2 SYGVKD. CDR3 protein: CAISDNSYEQYF. The CDR3 DNA is TGTGCCATCAGTGATAATTCCTACGAGCAGTACTTC.

The chain couples TRBV28 to TRBJ1-4; D may be TRBD1 (5 bases). This CDR3 spans 19 amino acids. V was pared by 2 bases and J by 0 bases, with 19 bases between. Germline V gene sequence: CDR1 MDHEN, CDR2 SYDVKM. The CDR3 loop reads CASSLVDEGTGTTNEKLFF. The CDR3 DNA is TGTGCCAGCAGTTTAGTGGATGAGGGGACTGGAACAACTAATGAAAAACTGTTTTTT.

The V gene is TRBV7-6, the J gene TRBJ2-1; 9 bases are a match to TRBD1. Germline CDR1 and CDR2: SGHVS and FNYEAQ. J was trimmed by 6 bases and V by 5 bases; bases with no gene match: 20. CDR3 length equals 19 residues. DNA of the CDR3: TGTGCCAGCAGCAGACACCGGGACAGGGATGAGGGGGGGCCCAATGAGCAGTTCTTC. It is translated as CASSRHRDRDEGGPNEQFF.

This clone came up once. Other DNA sequences in this specimen translate into the identical CDR3. The chain links TRBV5-4 to TRBJ2-5; 7 positions match TRBD1. V gave up 5 bases and J gave up 0 bases; unmatched junction bases: 13. The CDR3 covers 17 residues. CDR1 and CDR2 from the germline V gene are SGHNT and YYREEE (reference sequence). The DNA for the CDR3 is TGTGCCAGCAGTTATGCCCGGACAGGACGAAACCAAGAGACCCAGTACTTC. Protein: CASSYARTGRNQETQYF.

This sequence joins TRBV4-3 and TRBJ1-5, with 9 nucleotides matching TRBD1. The V gene's germline CDR1 is LGHNA and CDR2 YSLEER. Unmatched junction bases numbered 6, after V lost 0 bases and J lost 6 bases. This CDR3 region has 16 residues. CDR3 amino acids: CASSQDHRGHRQPQHF. CDR3 sequence (DNA): TGCGCCAGCAGCCAAGATCACAGGGGGCATCGTCAGCCCCAGCATTTT.

V usage is TRBV5-1 and J usage is TRBJ2-5; 9 nucleotides line up with TRBD1. Per germline, CDR1 SGHRS and CDR2 YFSETQ. V trimming: 4 bases; J trimming: 5 bases; junction bases outside the gene matches: 15. The CDR3 runs 17 residues. CDR3 region: CASSGPLRDRVGETQYF. Written as DNA, the CDR3 is TGCGCCAGCAGCGGACCACTCCGGGACAGGGTGGGGGAGACCCAGTACTTC.

The chain is built from TRBV29-1 and TRBJ1-5; D gene unclear. The CDR3 spans 13 residues. In germline, CDR1 is SQVTM, CDR2 ANQGSEA. V was trimmed by 4 bases and J by 6 bases, leaving 13 bases between them. Here the CDR3 reads CSVVAEAGQPQHF. The CDR3 nucleotides are TGCAGCGTTGTTGCGGAAGCCGGTCAGCCCCAGCATTTT.

The V and J genes are TRBV30 and TRBJ2-1, with 12 bases lining up with TRBD2. V dropped 4 bases and J dropped 0; count of bases not matched to a gene: 4. The germline gives CDR1 GTSNPN, CDR2 SVGIG (reference sequence). The CDR3 covers 16 residues. CDR3 DNA: TGTGCCTGGACTAGCGGGGGGGAAAACTCCTACAATGAGCAGTTCTTC. Translated: CAWTSGGENSYNEQFF. The full variable domain, rest sourced from reference TRBV30 and TRBJ2-1, is SQTIHQWPATLVQPVGSPLSLECTVEGTSNPNLYWYRQAAGRGLQLLFYSVGIGQISSEVPQNLSASRPQDRQFILSSKKLLLSDSGFYLCAWTSGGENSYNEQFFGPGTRLTVL.